Listed below are T cell receptor beta chains from one sample, sequenced in a study of blood T cell repertoires in COVID-19. The data were produced by immunoSEQ multiplex PCR, yet TCRdb's version contains in-frame clones alone and is incomplete. The table records some 300,000 clones, approximately 90% of them present only once. The sequenced material came from peripheral blood. All receptors derive from a woman between 45 and 65 years old with COVID-19, enrolled during active disease. Each CDR3 is given with its conserved first and last residue. A D gene is named only where the DNA matches it firmly. Size values are once, few and many counts, or a class for expanded clones, and some rows have none.

v_call	j_call	d_call	clone_size	cdr3_aa	cdr3_nt
TRBV7-9	TRBJ2-7	TRBD1	-	CASSIGDRNYEQYF	TGTGCCAGCAGCATAGGGGACAGGAACTACGAGCAGTACTTC
TRBV7-6	TRBJ1-3	TRBD1	-	CASSYDRGPGNTIYF	TGTGCCAGCAGCTACGACAGGGGGCCAGGAAACACCATATATTTT
TRBV29-1	TRBJ2-7	TRBD2	once	CSVEMWTSGIYSYEQYF	TGCAGCGTTGAAATGTGGACTAGCGGGATTTACTCCTACGAGCAGTACTTC
TRBV30	TRBJ1-2	TRBD1	-	CAWRENRGPYGYTF	TGTGCCTGGAGGGAAAACAGGGGACCCTATGGCTACACCTTC
TRBV30	TRBJ2-7	TRBD2	-	CAWSVGLAPPYF	TGTGCCTGGAGTGTGGGACTAGCTCCCCCGTACTTC
TRBV3-1/TRBV3-2	TRBJ2-1	TRBD2	-	CASSLGTSGYNEQFF	TGTGCCAGCAGCCTTGGGACTAGCGGATACAATGAGCAGTTCTTC
TRBV7-9	TRBJ2-1	-	-	CASSYSPGQFF	TGTGCCAGCAGCTACTCCCCCGGGCAGTTCTTC
TRBV11-3	TRBJ1-6	-	-	CASSLTGSYNSPLHF	TGTGCCAGCAGCTTAACCGGCTCCTATAATTCACCCCTCCACTTT
TRBV30	TRBJ2-7	-	-	CAWSRAYSYEQYF	TGTGCCTGGAGTCGAGCGTACTCCTACGAGCAGTACTTC
TRBV24-1	TRBJ2-3	TRBD2	-	CATRSGKGVNTDTQYF	TGTGCCACGCGTAGCGGGAAAGGGGTGAACACAGATACGCAGTATTTT
TRBV4-1	TRBJ2-7	TRBD2	-	CASSQDSGRRNEQYF	TGCGCCAGCAGCCAAGATAGCGGGAGAAGGAACGAGCAGTACTTC
TRBV29-1	TRBJ1-1	TRBD1	-	CSVQGTGQLAFF	TGCAGCGTTCAGGGGACAGGCCAATTGGCTTTCTTT
TRBV7-8	TRBJ2-7	-	-	CASTFNPTRNYEQYF	TGTGCCAGCACCTTCAACCCGACTAGGAACTACGAGCAGTACTTC
TRBV7-7	TRBJ2-7	-	-	CASSFADSYEQYF	TGTGCTAGCAGCTTCGCAGATTCCTACGAGCAGTACTTC
TRBV4-2	TRBJ1-5	TRBD1	-	CASSQDPGTGNQPQHF	TGTGCCAGCAGCCAAGATCCCGGGACAGGGAATCAGCCCCAGCATTTT
TRBV2	TRBJ2-3	-	once	CASSEYHGTQYF	TGTGCCAGCAGTGAATATCACGGTACGCAGTATTTT
TRBV5-6	TRBJ2-7	TRBD1	-	CASSSRQGFLF	TGTGCCAGCAGCTCCCGACAGGGATTCCTCTTC
TRBV5-1	TRBJ1-1	-	few	CASSLAAGFETEAFF	TGCGCCAGCAGCTTGGCCGCAGGGTTCGAGACTGAAGCTTTCTTT
TRBV19	TRBJ2-2	-	-	CASSIGQGSLTGELFF	TGTGCCAGTAGTATAGGTCAGGGATCCCTTACCGGGGAGCTGTTTTTT
TRBV4-1	TRBJ2-2	TRBD2	-	CASSQPGLAFGELFF	TGCGCCAGCAGCCAACCCGGACTAGCTTTTGGGGAGCTGTTTTTT
TRBV5-1	TRBJ2-1	TRBD2	-	CASSTTSSGSNEQFF	TGCGCCAGCAGCACGACATCTAGCGGGAGTAATGAGCAGTTCTTC
TRBV11-3	TRBJ1-3	-	-	CASSLLGALGNTIYF	TGTGCCAGCAGCTTATTGGGGGCGTTAGGAAACACCATATATTTT